This TCR beta chain stems from a study of CD8 T cells in Susac syndrome. Whole-study context: When their blood was taken, the Susac syndrome patients had either not yet had any therapy, were taking corticosteroids, or were taking intravenous immunoglobulin alone.

CDR1 LGHNA and CDR2 YNFKEQ come from the germline V gene. V was shortened by 4 bases and J by 6 bases, with 16 bases between the two germline ends. The CDR3 contains 15 residues. Reverse transcription of roughly 0.45 to 1 ug RNA used random hexamers. With immunoSEQ multiplex PCR, TCR beta CDR3 was amplified across 54 Vbeta and 13 Jbeta. A single record per CDR3 protein comes from TCRdb applying MiXCR to the immunoSEQ multiplex PCR reads. The repertoire includes around 140,000 distinct CDR3 sequences, 95% of them detected once, and about 0.14% sits in the top ten. As to this clonotype: The antigen is unknown.

Broader study findings: That the number of individuals in its TCR sequencing and HLA analysis was relatively small was acknowledged by the study.

The V call is TRBV4-2, the J call TRBJ2-1, with a tentative D call TRBD2 (6 bases). This TCR came from a human donor with Susac syndrome. Sequenced: CD4+ T cells from PBMCs. In DNA form, the CDR3 reads TGTGCCAGCAGCCTCAACCCGGGAGCGAGCAATGAGCAGTTCTTC. It is translated as CASSLNPGASNEQFF.